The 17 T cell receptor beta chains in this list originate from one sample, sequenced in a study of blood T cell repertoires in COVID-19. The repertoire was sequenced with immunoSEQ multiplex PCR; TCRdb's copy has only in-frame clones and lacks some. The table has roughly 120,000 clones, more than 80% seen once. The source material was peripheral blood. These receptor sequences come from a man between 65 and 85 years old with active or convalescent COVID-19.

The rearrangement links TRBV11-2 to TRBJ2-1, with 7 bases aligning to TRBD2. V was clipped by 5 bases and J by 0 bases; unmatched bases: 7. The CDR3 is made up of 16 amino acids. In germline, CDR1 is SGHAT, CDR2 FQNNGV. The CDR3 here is CASSPLGGSSYNEQFF. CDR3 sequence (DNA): TGTGCCAGCAGCCCTCTGGGCGGGAGCTCCTACAATGAGCAGTTCTTC. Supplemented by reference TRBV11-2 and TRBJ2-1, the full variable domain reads EAGVAQSPRYKIIEKRQSVAFWCNPISGHATLYWYQQILGQGPKLLIQFQNNGVVDDSQLPKDRFSAERLKGVDSTLKIQPAKLEDSAVYLCASSPLGGSSYNEQFFGPGTRLTVL.

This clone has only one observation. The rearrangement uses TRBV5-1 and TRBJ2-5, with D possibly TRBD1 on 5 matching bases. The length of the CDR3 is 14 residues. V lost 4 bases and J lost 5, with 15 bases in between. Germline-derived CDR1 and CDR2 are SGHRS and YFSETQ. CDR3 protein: CASSTSTGSETQYF. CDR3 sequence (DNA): TGCGCCAGCAGCACCAGCACAGGATCGGAGACCCAGTACTTC.

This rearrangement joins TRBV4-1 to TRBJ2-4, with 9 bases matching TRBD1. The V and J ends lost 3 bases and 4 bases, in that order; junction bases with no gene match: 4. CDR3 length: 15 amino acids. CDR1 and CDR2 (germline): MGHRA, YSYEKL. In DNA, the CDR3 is TGCGCCAGCAGCCAGGCCGGGACAGGGAAAAACATTCAGTACTTC. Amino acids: CASSQAGTGKNIQYF.

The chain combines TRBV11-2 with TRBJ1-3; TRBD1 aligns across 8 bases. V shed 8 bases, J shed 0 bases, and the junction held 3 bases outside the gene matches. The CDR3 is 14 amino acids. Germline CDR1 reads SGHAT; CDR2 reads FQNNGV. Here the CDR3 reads CASRQGASGNTIYF. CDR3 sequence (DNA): TGTGCCAGCCGCCAGGGGGCCTCTGGAAACACCATATATTTT.

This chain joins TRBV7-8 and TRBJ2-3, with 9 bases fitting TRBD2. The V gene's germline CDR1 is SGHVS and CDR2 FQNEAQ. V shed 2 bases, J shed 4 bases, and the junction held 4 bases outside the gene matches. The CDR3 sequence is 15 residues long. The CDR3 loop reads CASSLSSGNSDTQYF. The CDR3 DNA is TGTGCCAGCAGCTTATCTAGCGGGAATTCAGATACGCAGTATTTT. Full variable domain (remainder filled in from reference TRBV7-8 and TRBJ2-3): GAGVSQSPRYKVAKRGQDVALRCDPISGHVSLFWYQQALGQGPEFLTYFQNEAQLDKSGLPSDRFFAERPEGSVSTLKIQRTQQEDSAVYLCASSLSSGNSDTQYFGPGTRLTVL.

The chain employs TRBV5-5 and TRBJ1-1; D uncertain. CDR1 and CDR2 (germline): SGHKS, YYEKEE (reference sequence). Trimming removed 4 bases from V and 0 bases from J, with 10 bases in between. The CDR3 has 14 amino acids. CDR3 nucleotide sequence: TGTGCCAGCAGCCTATCCCCATTGAACACTGAAGCTTTCTTT. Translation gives CASSLSPLNTEAFF.

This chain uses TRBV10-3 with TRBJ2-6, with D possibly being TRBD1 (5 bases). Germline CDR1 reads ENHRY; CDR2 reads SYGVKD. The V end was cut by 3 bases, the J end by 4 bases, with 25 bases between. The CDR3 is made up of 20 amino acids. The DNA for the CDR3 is TGTGCCATCAGTGACCCAGTAATTCGTCCCGACAGTGACGGGGCCAACGTCCTGACTTTC. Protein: CAISDPVIRPDSDGANVLTF.

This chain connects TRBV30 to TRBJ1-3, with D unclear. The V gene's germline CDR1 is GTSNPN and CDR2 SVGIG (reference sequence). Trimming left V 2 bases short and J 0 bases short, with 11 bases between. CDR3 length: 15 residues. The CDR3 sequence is CAWSRESLSGNTIYF. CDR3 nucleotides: TGTGCCTGGAGTAGGGAGTCCCTCTCTGGAAACACCATATATTTT. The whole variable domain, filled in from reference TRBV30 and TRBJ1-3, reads SQTIHQWPATLVQPVGSPLSLECTVEGTSNPNLYWYRQAAGRGLQLLFYSVGIGQISSEVPQNLSASRPQDRQFILSSKKLLLSDSGFYLCAWSRESLSGNTIYFGEGSWLTVV.

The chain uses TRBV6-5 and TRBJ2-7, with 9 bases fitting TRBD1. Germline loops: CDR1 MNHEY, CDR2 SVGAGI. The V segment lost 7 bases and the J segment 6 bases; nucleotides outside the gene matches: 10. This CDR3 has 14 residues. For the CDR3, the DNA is TGTGCCAGCACTTCCGGGACAGGGACCGGCGAGCAGTACTTC. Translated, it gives CASTSGTGTGEQYF.

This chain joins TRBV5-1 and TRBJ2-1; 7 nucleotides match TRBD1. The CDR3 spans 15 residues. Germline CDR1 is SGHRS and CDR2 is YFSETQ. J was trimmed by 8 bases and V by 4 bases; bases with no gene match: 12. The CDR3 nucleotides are TGCGCCAGCAGCGCGACCGGGACAGACCTATATGAGCAGTTCTTC. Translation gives CASSATGTDLYEQFF.

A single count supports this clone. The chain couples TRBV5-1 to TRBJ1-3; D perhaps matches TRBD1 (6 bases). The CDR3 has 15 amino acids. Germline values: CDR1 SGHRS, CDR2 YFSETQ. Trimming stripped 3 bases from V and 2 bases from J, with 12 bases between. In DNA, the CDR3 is TGCGCCAGCAGCTCAGGACAGATTACTGGAAACACCATATATTTT. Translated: CASSSGQITGNTIYF.

The CDR3 here is CASFRLTYEQYF. The DNA of the CDR3 is TGTGCCAGCTTCCGACTAACCTACGAGCAGTACTTC. V is TRBV27 and J is TRBJ2-7, with D possibly being TRBD2 (5 bases). V lost 8 bases to trimming and J lost 2 bases, with 10 bases between them. The CDR3 extends over 12 amino acids. Germline V gives CDR1 MNHEY, CDR2 SMNVEV (reference sequence).

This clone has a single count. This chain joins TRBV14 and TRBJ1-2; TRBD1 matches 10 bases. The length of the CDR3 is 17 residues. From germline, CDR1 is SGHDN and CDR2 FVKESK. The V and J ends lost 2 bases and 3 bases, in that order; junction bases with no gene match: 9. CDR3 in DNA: TGTGCCAGCAGCCAAACCCAGACAGGGGGCAGGGACTATGGCTACACCTTC. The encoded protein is CASSQTQTGGRDYGYTF.

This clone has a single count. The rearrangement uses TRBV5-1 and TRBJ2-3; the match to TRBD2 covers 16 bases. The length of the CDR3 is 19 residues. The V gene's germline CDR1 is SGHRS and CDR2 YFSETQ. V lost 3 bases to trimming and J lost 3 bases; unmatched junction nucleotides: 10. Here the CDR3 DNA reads TGCGCCAGCAGCTCGGGACTAGCGGGAGGGCCTTTAGAGACAGATACGCAGTATTTT. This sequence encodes CASSSGLAGGPLETDTQYF. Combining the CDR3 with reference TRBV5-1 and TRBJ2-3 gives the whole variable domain KAGVTQTPRYLIKTRGQQVTLSCSPISGHRSVSWYQQTPGQGLQFLFEYFSETQRNKGNFPGRFSGRQFSNSRSEMNVSTLELGDSALYLCASSSGLAGGPLETDTQYFGPGTRLTVL.

The CDR3: CASSLGPAGGLETQYF. CDR3 in DNA: TGTGCCAGCAGCTTAGGGCCGGCAGGGGGCTTAGAGACCCAGTACTTC. This sequence joins TRBV11-2 and TRBJ2-5, with 8 bases matching TRBD1. Germline V gives CDR1 SGHAT, CDR2 FQNNGV. The J segment lost 4 bases and the V segment lost 1 base, leaving 8 bases of the junction unmatched. The CDR3 consists of 16 residues.

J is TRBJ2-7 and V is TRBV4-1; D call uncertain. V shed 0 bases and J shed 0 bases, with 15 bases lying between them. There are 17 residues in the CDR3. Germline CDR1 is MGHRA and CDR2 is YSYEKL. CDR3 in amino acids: CASSQDEALRGSYEQYF. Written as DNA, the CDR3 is TGCGCCAGCAGCCAAGATGAGGCCCTACGAGGCTCCTACGAGCAGTACTTC.

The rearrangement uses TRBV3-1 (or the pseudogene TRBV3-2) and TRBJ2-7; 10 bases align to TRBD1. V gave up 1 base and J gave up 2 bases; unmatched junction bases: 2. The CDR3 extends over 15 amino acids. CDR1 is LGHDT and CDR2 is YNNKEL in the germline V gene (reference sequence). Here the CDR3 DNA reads TGTGCCAGCAGCCAAGGACAGGGGGCTCCCTACGAGCAGTACTTC. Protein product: CASSQGQGAPYEQYF.